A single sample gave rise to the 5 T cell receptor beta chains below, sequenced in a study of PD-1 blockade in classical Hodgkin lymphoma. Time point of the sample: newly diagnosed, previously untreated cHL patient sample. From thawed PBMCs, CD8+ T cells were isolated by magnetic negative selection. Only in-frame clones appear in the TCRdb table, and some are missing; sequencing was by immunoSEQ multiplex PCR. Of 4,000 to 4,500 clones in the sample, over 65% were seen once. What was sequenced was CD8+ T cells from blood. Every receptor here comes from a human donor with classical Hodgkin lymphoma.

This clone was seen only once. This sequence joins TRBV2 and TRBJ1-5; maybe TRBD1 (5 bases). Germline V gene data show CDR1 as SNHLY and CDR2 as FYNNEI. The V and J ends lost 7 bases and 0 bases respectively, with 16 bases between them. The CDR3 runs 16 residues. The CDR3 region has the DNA TGTGCCAGCAACATAGGGGAGGGCCCTAGCAATCAGCCCCAGCATTTT. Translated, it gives CASNIGEGPSNQPQHF.

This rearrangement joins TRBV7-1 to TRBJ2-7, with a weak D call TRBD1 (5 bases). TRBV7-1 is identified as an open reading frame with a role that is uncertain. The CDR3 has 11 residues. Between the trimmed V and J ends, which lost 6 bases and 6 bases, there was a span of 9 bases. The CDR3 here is CASSKQAEQYF. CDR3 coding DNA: TGTGCCAGCAGTAAACAGGCCGAGCAGTACTTC.

The CDR3 sequence: CASSLARGSGNTIYF. CDR3 in DNA: TGCGCCAGCAGCCTAGCTCGGGGCTCCGGAAACACCATATATTTT. This chain uses TRBV4-1 with TRBJ1-3, with D possibly being TRBD1 (5 bases). Between the trimmed V and J ends, which lost 4 bases and 4 bases, there was a span of 14 bases. This CDR3 contains 15 residues. Germline CDR1 is MGHRA and CDR2 is YSYEKL.

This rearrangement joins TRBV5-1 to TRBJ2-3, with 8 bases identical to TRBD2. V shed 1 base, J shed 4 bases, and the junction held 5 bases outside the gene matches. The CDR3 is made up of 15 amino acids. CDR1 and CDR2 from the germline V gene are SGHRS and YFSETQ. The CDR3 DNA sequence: TGCGCCAGCAGCTTGTTCCAGCGGGAGTCAGATACGCAGTATTTT. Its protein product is CASSLFQRESDTQYF.

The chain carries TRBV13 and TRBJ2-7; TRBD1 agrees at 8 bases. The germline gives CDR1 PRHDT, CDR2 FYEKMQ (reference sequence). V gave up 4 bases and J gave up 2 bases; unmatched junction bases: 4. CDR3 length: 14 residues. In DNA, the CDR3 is TGTGCCAGCAGCTCTGGGACAGGTGCCTACGAGCAGTACTTC. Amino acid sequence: CASSSGTGAYEQYF. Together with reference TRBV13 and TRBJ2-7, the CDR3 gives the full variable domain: AAGVIQSPRHLIKEKRETATLKCYPIPRHDTVYWYQQGPGQDPQFLISFYEKMQSDKGSIPDRFSAQQFSDYHSELNMSSLELGDSALYFCASSSGTGAYEQYFGPGTRLTVT.